These 21 T cell receptor beta chains were all obtained from the same sample, sequenced in a study of cytomegalovirus exposure and HLA in healthy donors. This PCR relied on a set of 60 Vbeta primers and 13 Jbeta primers. Using immunoSEQ multiplex PCR, the repertoire was profiled, and TCRdb retains in-frame clones only, with some absent. Of 200,000 or so clones listed, 75% to 85% are singletons. Sequences were obtained from PBMCs. The receptors were gathered from a woman aged 18 to 35 in good health and CMV-seropositive.

The chain uses TRBV4-2 and TRBJ2-3; TRBD2 agrees at 8 bases. Germline V gene sequence: CDR1 LGHNA, CDR2 YNFKEQ. This CDR3 contains 13 residues. J gave up 6 bases and V 2 bases, and 1 base lay outside the gene matches. The CDR3 DNA reads TGTGCCAGCAGCCAACCTAGCGGGGATACGCAGTATTTT. Encoded protein: CASSQPSGDTQYF.

The chain has TRBV25-1 and TRBJ2-2, with 11 bases fitting TRBD1. CDR1 and CDR2 (germline): MGHDK, SYGVNS. J gave up 2 bases and V 5 bases, and 10 bases lay outside the gene matches. This CDR3 comprises 18 residues. The CDR3 reads CASSTRSGQGANTGELFF. CDR3 sequence (DNA): TGTGCCAGCAGTACTCGTTCCGGACAGGGGGCAAACACCGGGGAGCTGTTTTTT. Complete variable domain (other parts from reference TRBV25-1 and TRBJ2-2): EADIYQTPRYLVIGTGKKITLECSQTMGHDKMYWYQQDPGMELHLIHYSYGVNSTEKGDLSSESTVSRIRTEHFPLTLESARPSHTSQYLCASSTRSGQGANTGELFFGEGSRLTVL.

The chain links TRBV5-5 to TRBJ2-1, with D possibly being TRBD1 (6 bases). The CDR3 runs 13 residues. Germline values: CDR1 SGHKS, CDR2 YYEKEE (reference sequence). V was trimmed by 1 base and J by 9 bases, leaving 11 bases between them. CDR3 sequence reads: CASSLQGLGEQFF. For the CDR3, the DNA is TGTGCCAGCAGCTTGCAGGGGTTAGGTGAGCAGTTCTTC.

The rearrangement joins TRBV27 to TRBJ1-1, with D maybe TRBD1 (6 bases). V lost 11 bases and J lost 5, with 15 bases in between. The CDR3 is 12 amino acids. CDR1 MNHEY and CDR2 SMNVEV come from the germline V gene (reference sequence). The CDR3 protein is CAARGMGTEAFF. The CDR3, as DNA: TGTGCCGCGAGGGGGATGGGGACTGAAGCTTTCTTT.

The rearrangement joins TRBV27 to TRBJ2-2, with 15 bases fitting TRBD2. Germline V gene sequence: CDR1 MNHEY, CDR2 SMNVEV (reference sequence). The CDR3 spans 17 residues. Losses at the gene ends were 2 bases for V and 8 bases for J; bases not matched to a gene: 6. The CDR3 DNA is TGTGCCAGCAGTTTAGGCGGACTAGCGGGGGGGCTTGGGGAGCTGTTTTTT. The encoded protein is CASSLGGLAGGLGELFF.

The rearrangement uses TRBV7-2 and TRBJ2-5; D uncertain. CDR3 length: 13 residues. V lost 1 base and J 5 bases, leaving 8 bases between the germline ends. Germline CDR1 SGHTA, CDR2 FQGNSA. The CDR3 DNA is TGTGCCAGCAGCTTAGTTTATTCGGAGACCCAGTACTTC. It yields the protein CASSLVYSETQYF.

To note about this clone: One end of the junction does not line up with germline, which may come from a read error. The chain uses TRBV5-5 and TRBJ2-7, with TRBD1 matching 11 bases. The CDR3 consists of 14 residues. Germline V gene lookup returns CDR1 SGHKS and CDR2 YYEKEE (reference sequence). The CDR3 loop is CASRLGQGDYEQYF. The DNA for the CDR3 is TGTGCCAGCAGATTGGGACAGGGGGACTACGAGCAGTACTTC.

This chain uses TRBV11-3 with TRBJ2-3; D possibly corresponds to TRBD1 (5 bases). CDR1 and CDR2 (germline): SGHNT, YENEEA. Between the trimmed V and J ends, which lost 6 bases and 0 bases, there was a span of 10 bases. The CDR3 loop spans 14 amino acids. The CDR3 DNA is TGTGCCAGCAGTGCAGGGCTGAGCACAGATACGCAGTATTTT. Its translation: CASSAGLSTDTQYF.

The chain employs TRBV9 and TRBJ1-3; 7 nucleotides agree with TRBD1. The CDR3 is 18 residues long. The junction had 11 bases not matched to a gene; V was cut back by 0 bases and J by 2 bases. Germline CDR1 SGDLS, CDR2 YYNGEE. The CDR3 coding sequence is TGTGCCAGCAGCGTAGGGCCTACGACAGGGTCTCCTGGAAACACCATATATTTT. Residues: CASSVGPTTGSPGNTIYF.

The chain recombines TRBV6-6 with TRBJ1-2, with D maybe TRBD1 (6 bases). This CDR3 is built from 14 residues. In germline, CDR1 is MNHNY, CDR2 SVGAGI (reference sequence). Trimming took 6 bases from V and 3 from J, leaving 14 bases between them. The CDR3 loop reads CASSPKNRDYGYTF. The CDR3 coding sequence is TGTGCCAGCAGCCCCAAAAACAGGGACTATGGCTACACCTTC.

In its sample, this clone was seen once. This chain links TRBV2 with TRBJ2-7; TRBD1 might be the D (9 bases). Per germline, CDR1 SNHLY and CDR2 FYNNEI. V gave up 4 bases and J gave up 6 bases, with 16 bases separating them. This CDR3 spans 14 amino acids. The CDR3 region is CASSVAGQGFEQYV. The CDR3 DNA is TGTGCCAGCAGTGTAGCGGGACAGGGTTTCGAGCAGTACGTC.

The chain employs TRBV5-8 and TRBJ1-6; a weak D match, TRBD1 (6 bases). The CDR3 length is 16 residues. CDR1 is SGHTS, CDR2 YDEGEE, per germline. V was cut by 4 bases and J by 8 bases, with 19 bases left in between. DNA for the CDR3: TGTGCCAGCAGCGGGGGGGATGGGGGCTTTTATTCACCCCTCCACTTT. Residues: CASSGGDGGFYSPLHF.

This chain uses TRBV5-1 with TRBJ2-7; 9 positions match TRBD1. CDR3 length equals 14 residues. The V and J ends lost 2 bases and 7 bases, in that order; junction bases with no gene match: 7. CDR1 SGHRS and CDR2 YFSETQ come from the germline V gene. The CDR3 spells CASSLRQGVREQYF. CDR3 nucleotide sequence: TGCGCCAGCAGCTTACGACAGGGGGTAAGGGAGCAGTACTTC.

The gene calls are TRBV7-3 and TRBJ2-4; TRBD1 is a possible D gene (7 bases). Between the trimmed V and J ends, which lost 2 bases and 15 bases, there was a span of 14 bases. The CDR3 length is 12 residues. Germline loops: CDR1 SGHTA, CDR2 FQGTGA. The CDR3 bases are TGTGCCAGCAGCTTACCCAGGGGGGCTTTGTACTTC. The encoded protein is CASSLPRGALYF.

This chain uses TRBV29-1 with TRBJ1-1, with no clear D. From germline, CDR1 is SQVTM and CDR2 ANQGSEA. V was pared by 2 bases and J by 0 bases, with 16 bases between. This CDR3 contains 16 residues. The CDR3 DNA sequence: TGCAGCGTTGAAAGAAAACCCTATGGGCTGAACACTGAAGCTTTCTTT. Translation gives CSVERKPYGLNTEAFF.

The V call is TRBV29-1, the J call TRBJ1-1; D is possibly TRBD1 (6 bases). Trimming stripped 6 bases from V and 0 bases from J, with 8 bases between. This CDR3 spans 12 amino acids. From germline, CDR1 is SQVTM and CDR2 ANQGSEA. In nucleotides, the CDR3 is TGCAGCGTCCAGGGGATGAACACTGAAGCTTTCTTT. Its translation: CSVQGMNTEAFF.

This clone was seen only a few times. The V gene is TRBV5-4, the J gene TRBJ2-3; D is undetermined. Germline values: CDR1 SGHNT, CDR2 YYREEE (reference sequence). The V end was cut by 4 bases, the J end by 6 bases, with 15 bases between. The CDR3 sequence is 14 residues long. The CDR3 is CASSLDSYSDTQYF. The CDR3, as DNA: TGTGCCAGCAGCCTCGACTCCTATTCGGATACGCAGTATTTT.

A word on this clone: The sample carries other DNA sequences with the same CDR3. CDR3: CASSYSTGGSSEAFF. The CDR3 DNA is TGTGCCAGCAGTTACTCGACGGGGGGAAGTAGTGAGGCTTTCTTT. This chain uses TRBV6-5 with TRBJ1-1; possibly TRBD1 for D (5 bases). Germline CDR1 is MNHEY and CDR2 is SVGAGI. V lost 0 bases and J 11 bases, leaving 19 bases between the germline ends. There are 15 residues in the CDR3.

This clone was counted once. This chain uses TRBV7-9 with TRBJ2-2; 7 bases line up with TRBD2. The germline gives CDR1 SEHNR, CDR2 FQNEAQ (reference sequence). This CDR3 has 15 amino acids. V was pared by 3 bases and J by 4 bases, with 5 bases of the junction left unmatched. CDR3 region: CASSFTGTTTGELFF. The DNA for the CDR3 is TGTGCCAGCAGCTTTACCGGGACTACCACCGGGGAGCTGTTTTTT.

This sequence joins TRBV27 and TRBJ1-5, with D tentatively TRBD1 (5 bases). This CDR3 comprises 14 residues. V was clipped by 2 bases and J by 5 bases, with 10 bases between them. CDR1 is MNHEY, CDR2 SMNVEV, per germline (reference sequence). The DNA of the CDR3 is TGTGCCAGCAGTTTACGAGGGGAGGATCAGCCCCAGCATTTT. Protein: CASSLRGEDQPQHF.

This sequence joins TRBV5-6 and TRBJ1-2; 10 bases match TRBD1. The CDR3 extends over 14 amino acids. Germline V CDR1 and CDR2: SGHDT, YYEEEE. The ends lost 6 bases at V and 1 base at J; junction bases unmatched: 3. CDR3 residues: CASNRDRGNYGYTF. The CDR3 DNA is TGTGCCAGCAATCGGGACAGGGGTAACTATGGCTACACCTTC.